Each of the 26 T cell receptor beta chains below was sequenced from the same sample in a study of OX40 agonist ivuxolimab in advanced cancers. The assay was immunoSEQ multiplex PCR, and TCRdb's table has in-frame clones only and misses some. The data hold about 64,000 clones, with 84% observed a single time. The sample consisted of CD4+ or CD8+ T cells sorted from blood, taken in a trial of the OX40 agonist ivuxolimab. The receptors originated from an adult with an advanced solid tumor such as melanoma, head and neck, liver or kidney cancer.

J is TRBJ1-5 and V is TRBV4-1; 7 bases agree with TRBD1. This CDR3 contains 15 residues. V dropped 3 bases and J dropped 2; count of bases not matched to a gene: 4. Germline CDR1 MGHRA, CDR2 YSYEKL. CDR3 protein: CASSHRGYGNQPQHF. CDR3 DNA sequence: TGCGCCAGCAGCCACAGGGGGTATGGCAATCAGCCCCAGCATTTT.

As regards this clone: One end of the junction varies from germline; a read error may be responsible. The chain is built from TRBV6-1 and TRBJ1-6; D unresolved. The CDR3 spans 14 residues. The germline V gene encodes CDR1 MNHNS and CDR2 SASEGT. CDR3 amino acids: CASREGSRDSPLHF. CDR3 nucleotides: TGTGCCAGCAGGGAAGGTTCTAGGGATTCACCCCTCCACTTT.

The CDR3 loop reads CAWSSGLAVPETQYF. CDR3 coding DNA: TGTGCCTGGAGTTCAGGACTAGCGGTCCCAGAGACCCAGTACTTC. The rearrangement uses TRBV30 and TRBJ2-5; 10 bases agree with TRBD2. The J segment lost 4 bases and the V segment lost 2 bases, leaving 7 bases of the junction unmatched. The CDR3 spans 15 residues. The germline V gene has CDR1 GTSNPN and CDR2 SVGIG (reference sequence). The full variable domain, in which reference TRBV30 and TRBJ2-5 provide the parts outside the CDR3, is SQTIHQWPATLVQPVGSPLSLECTVEGTSNPNLYWYRQAAGRGLQLLFYSVGIGQISSEVPQNLSASRPQDRQFILSSKKLLLSDSGFYLCAWSSGLAVPETQYFGPGTRLLVL.

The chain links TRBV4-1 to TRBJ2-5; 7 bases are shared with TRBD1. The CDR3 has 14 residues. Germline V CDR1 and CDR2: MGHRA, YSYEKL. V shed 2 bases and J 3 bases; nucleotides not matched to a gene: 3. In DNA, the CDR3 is TGCGCCAGCAGCCAACGTACAGGGGAAGAGACCCAGTACTTC. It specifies CASSQRTGEETQYF.

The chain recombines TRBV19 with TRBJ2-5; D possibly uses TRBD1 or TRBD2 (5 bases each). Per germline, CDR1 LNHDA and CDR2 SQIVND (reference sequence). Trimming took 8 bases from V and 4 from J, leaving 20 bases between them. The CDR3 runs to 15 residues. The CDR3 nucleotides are TGTGCCAGTGGGGACGGCGGACGGACGGGAGAGACCCAGTACTTC. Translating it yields CASGDGGRTGETQYF.

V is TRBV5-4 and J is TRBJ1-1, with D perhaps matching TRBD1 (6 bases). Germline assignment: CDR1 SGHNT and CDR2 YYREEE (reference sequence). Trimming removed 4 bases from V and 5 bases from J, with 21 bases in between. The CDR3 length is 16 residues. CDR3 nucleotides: TGTGCCAGCAGCCCCGGGACACAAAGACCTGGGACTGAAGCTTTCTTT. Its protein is CASSPGTQRPGTEAFF.

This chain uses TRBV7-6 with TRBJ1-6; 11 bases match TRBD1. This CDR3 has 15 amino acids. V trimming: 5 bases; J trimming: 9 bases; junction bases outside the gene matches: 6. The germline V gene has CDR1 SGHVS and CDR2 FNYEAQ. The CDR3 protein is CASSRDGTGGSPLHF. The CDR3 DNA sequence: TGTGCCAGCAGCCGAGATGGGACAGGGGGTTCACCCCTCCACTTT.

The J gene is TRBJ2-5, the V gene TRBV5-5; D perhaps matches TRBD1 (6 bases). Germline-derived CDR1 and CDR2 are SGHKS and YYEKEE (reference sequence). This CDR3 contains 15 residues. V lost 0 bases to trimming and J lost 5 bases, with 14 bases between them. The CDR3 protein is CASSLEIRGWETQYF. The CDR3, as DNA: TGTGCCAGCAGCTTGGAGATCAGGGGATGGGAGACCCAGTACTTC.

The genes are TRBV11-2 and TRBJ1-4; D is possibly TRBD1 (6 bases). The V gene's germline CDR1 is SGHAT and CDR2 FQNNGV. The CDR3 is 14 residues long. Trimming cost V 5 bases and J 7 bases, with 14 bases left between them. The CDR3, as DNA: TGTGCCAGCAGCCTACAGAGGGGGAGTGAAAAACTGTTTTTT. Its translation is CASSLQRGSEKLFF.

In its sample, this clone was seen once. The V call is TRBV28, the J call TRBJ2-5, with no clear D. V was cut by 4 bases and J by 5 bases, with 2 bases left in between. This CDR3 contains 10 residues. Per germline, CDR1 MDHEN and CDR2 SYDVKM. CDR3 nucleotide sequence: TGTGCCAGCAGTTCGGAGACCCAGTACTTC. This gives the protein CASSSETQYF.

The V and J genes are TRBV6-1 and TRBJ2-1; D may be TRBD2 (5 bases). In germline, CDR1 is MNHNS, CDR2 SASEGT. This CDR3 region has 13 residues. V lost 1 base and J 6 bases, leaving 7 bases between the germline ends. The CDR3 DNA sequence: TGTGCCAGCAGTGAAGGGACTCTCAATGAGCAGTTCTTC. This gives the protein CASSEGTLNEQFF.

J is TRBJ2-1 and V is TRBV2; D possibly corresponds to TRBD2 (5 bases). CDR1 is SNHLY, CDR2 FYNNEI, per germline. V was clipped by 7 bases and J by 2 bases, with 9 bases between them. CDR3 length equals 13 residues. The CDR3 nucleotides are TGTGCCAGCAAGCGGTACACCTACAATGAGCAGTTCTTC. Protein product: CASKRYTYNEQFF. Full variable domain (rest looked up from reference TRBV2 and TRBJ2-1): EPEVTQTPSHQVTQMGQEVILRCVPISNHLYFYWYRQILGQKVEFLVSFYNNEISEKSEIFDDQFSVERPDGSNFTLKIRSTKLEDSAMYFCASKRYTYNEQFFGPGTRLTVL.

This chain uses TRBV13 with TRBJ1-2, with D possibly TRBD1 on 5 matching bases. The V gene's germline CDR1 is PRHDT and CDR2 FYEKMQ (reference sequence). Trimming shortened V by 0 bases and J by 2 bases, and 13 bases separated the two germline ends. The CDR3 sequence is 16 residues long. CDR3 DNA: TGTGCCAGCAGCTTAGGGGGGCTTAGGGCGAACTATGGCTACACCTTC. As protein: CASSLGGLRANYGYTF.

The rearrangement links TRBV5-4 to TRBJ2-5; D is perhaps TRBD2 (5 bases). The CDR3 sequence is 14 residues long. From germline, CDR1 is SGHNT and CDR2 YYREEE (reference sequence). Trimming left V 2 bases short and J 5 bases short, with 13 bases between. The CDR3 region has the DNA TGTGCCAGCAGCTTTAGTACGGGCGGGGAGACCCAGTACTTC. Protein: CASSFSTGGETQYF.

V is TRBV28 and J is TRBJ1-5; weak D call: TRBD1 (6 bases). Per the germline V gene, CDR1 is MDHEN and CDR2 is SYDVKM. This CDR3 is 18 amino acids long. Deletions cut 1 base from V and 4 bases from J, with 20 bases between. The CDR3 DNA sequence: TGTGCCAGCAGTTTATTAGTCGCGGGGGGCCAGGGTAATCAGCCCCAGCATTTT. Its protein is CASSLLVAGGQGNQPQHF.

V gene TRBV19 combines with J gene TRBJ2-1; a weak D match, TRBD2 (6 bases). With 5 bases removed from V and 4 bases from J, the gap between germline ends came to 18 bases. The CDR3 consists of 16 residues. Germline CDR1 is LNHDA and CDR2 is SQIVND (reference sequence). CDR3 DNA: TGTGCCAGTAGTCCACATTCTAGCGCAGGATACAATGAGCAGTTCTTC. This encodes CASSPHSSAGYNEQFF.

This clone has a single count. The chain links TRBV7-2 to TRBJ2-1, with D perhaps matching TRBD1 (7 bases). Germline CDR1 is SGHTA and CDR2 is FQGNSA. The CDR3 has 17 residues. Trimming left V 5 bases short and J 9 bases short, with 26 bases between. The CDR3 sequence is CASSQTGAGFGEAEQFF. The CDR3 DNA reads TGTGCCAGCAGCCAAACAGGGGCGGGGTTCGGAGAGGCTGAGCAGTTCTTC.

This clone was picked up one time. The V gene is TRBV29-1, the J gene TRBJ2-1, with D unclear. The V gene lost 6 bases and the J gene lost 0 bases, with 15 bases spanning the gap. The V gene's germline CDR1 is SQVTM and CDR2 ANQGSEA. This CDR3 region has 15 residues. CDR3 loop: CSVRPRSSSYNEQFF. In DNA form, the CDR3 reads TGCAGCGTCCGTCCCAGGTCCAGCTCCTACAATGAGCAGTTCTTC.

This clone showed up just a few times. The CDR3, as DNA: TGTGCCAGTAGTACCAAAAACCAGGGTTCAGGATCCTATAATTCACCCCTCCACTTT. Protein product: CASSTKNQGSGSYNSPLHF. The chain couples TRBV19 to TRBJ1-6; possible D gene TRBD1, 5 bases. V was pared by 4 bases and J by 1 base, with 20 bases between. In germline, CDR1 is LNHDA, CDR2 SQIVND (reference sequence). This CDR3 region has 19 residues.

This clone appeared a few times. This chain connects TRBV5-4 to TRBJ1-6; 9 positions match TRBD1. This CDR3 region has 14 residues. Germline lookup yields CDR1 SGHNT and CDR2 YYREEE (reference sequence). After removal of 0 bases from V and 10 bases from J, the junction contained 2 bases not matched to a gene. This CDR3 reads CASSLGTGESPLHF. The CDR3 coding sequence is TGTGCCAGCAGCTTGGGGACAGGGGAATCACCCCTCCACTTT.

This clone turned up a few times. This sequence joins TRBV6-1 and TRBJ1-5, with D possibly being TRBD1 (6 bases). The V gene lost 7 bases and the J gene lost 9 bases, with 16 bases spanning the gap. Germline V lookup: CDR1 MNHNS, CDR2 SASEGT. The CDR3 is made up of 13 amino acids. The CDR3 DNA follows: TGTGCCAGCATCGAAAGGGGGGCAGGGCCCCAGCATTTT. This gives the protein CASIERGAGPQHF.

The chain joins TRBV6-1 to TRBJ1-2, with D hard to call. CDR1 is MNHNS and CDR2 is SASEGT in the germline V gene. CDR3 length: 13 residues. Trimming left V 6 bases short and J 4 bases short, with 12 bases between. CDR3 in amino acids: CASRKAGLYGYTF. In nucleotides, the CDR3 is TGTGCCAGCAGAAAAGCGGGTCTCTATGGCTACACCTTC.

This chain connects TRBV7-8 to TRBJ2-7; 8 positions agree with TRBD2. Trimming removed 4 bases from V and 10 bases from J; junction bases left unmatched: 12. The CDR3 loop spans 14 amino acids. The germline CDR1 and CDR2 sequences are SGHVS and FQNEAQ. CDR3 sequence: CASSSKRVAGHQYF. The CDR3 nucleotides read TGTGCCAGCAGCTCAAAGAGGGTAGCGGGGCATCAGTACTTC.

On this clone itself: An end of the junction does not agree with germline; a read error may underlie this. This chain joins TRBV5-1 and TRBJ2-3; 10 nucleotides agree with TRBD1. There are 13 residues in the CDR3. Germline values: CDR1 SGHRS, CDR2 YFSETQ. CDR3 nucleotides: TGCGCCAGCAGGACAGGGGGCACTGATACGCAGTATTTT. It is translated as CASRTGGTDTQYF.

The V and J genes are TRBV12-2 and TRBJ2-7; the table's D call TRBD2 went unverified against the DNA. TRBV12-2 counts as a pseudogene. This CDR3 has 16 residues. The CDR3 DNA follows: TGTGCAAGTCGCCTCCCTCGGAGAGCACCCATCTACGAGCAGTACTTC. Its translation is CASRLPRRAPIYEQYF.

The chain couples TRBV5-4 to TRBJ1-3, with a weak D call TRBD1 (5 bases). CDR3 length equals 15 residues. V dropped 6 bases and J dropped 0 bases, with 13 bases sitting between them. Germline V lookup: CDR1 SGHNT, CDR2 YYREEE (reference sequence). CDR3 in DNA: TGTGCCAGCACCGTCTCGGGGGACTCTGGAAACACCATATATTTT. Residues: CASTVSGDSGNTIYF.